There are a few counts of the clone carrying this TCR beta chain. These data are taken from a study of T cells in Graves' hyperthyroidism and ophthalmopathy. Exclusion of a patient resulted from uncontrolled infection, other autoimmune disease, pregnancy or lactation. With V trimmed by 3 bases and J by 0 bases, 6 bases remained unmatched. The CDR3 is 15 amino acids. From germline, CDR1 is SGHRS and CDR2 YFSETQ. The source material, RNA transcripts, was used to amplify TCR beta CDR3 regions. The primer set for the first-round RT-PCR of the TCR CDR3 was HTBI. From the multiplex PCR reads, TCRdb called clonotypes with MiXCR, one entry per CDR3 protein. This sample has about 600,000 distinct CDR3 sequences, with roughly 16% found just once.

The V and J genes are TRBV5-1 and TRBJ2-7, with 7 bases identical to TRBD2. The source is a woman in her thirties or forties with Graves' ophthalmopathy. What was sequenced was blood. CDR3 coding DNA: TGCGCCAGCAGCTCCAGCGGGACCCCCTCCTACGAGCAGTACTTC. It encodes CASSSSGTPSYEQYF.